This is a list of T cell receptor beta chains from one sample in a study of blood T cell repertoires in COVID-19. Some clones are missing from TCRdb's copy, which holds only in-frame ones; the method was immunoSEQ multiplex PCR. The profile shows 350,000 to 450,000 clones, roughly nine tenths of them singletons. Sequences were obtained from PBMCs or T cells enriched from blood (not recorded which). These receptors were obtained from a woman aged 40 to 50 who had been exposed to COVID-19. CDR3s include the opening cysteine and the closing phenylalanine or tryptophan. The D gene is left open where the match is weak. Clone size appears in some rows only: once, few, many, or a class for an expanded clone.

v_call	j_call	clone_size	d_call	cdr3_nt	cdr3_aa
TRBV3-1/TRBV3-2	TRBJ2-5	NA	NA	TGTGCCAGCAGCCCAGCGGTGGAGACCCAGTACTTC	CASSPAVETQYF
TRBV28	TRBJ1-1	NA	TRBD1	TGTGCCAGCATCCCCCAGGGGGAAGGGGTGGCTGAAGCTTTCTTT	CASIPQGEGVAEAFF
TRBV29-1	TRBJ1-1	NA	NA	TGCAGCGTTACCCTGGGGGGACGGTTGACTGAAGCTTTCTTT	CSVTLGGRLTEAFF
TRBV7-8	TRBJ1-1	once	TRBD1	TGTGCCAGCAGCTTAGGGCAGGGGGTCGTGAGAAACACTGAAGCTTTCTTT	CASSLGQGVVRNTEAFF
TRBV25-1	TRBJ1-1	NA	NA	TGTGCCAGCATCAGAGGGAACACTGAAGCTTTCTTT	CASIRGNTEAFF
TRBV5-6	TRBJ1-1	NA	NA	TGTGCCAGCAGCCCCCGCCCCTGGACAGACATCAACACTGAAGCTTTCTTT	CASSPRPWTDINTEAFF
TRBV5-1	TRBJ2-3	NA	TRBD1	TGCGCCAGCAGTTATGGACAGGGCACAGATACGCAGTATTTT	CASSYGQGTDTQYF
TRBV6-2/TRBV6-3	TRBJ1-2	NA	NA	TGTGCCAGCAGTTACGAGGAGTATTACTATGGCTACACCTTC	CASSYEEYYYGYTF
TRBV19	TRBJ1-5	NA	TRBD1	TGTGCCAGTAGTATGGGACAGCTCAATCAGCCCCAGCATTTT	CASSMGQLNQPQHF
TRBV7-2	TRBJ1-1	NA	NA	TGTGCCAGCAGCCCATCCGGGACTATTGGCACTGAAGCTTTCTTT	CASSPSGTIGTEAFF
TRBV2	TRBJ2-1	NA	TRBD1	TGTGCCAGCAGTGGGGACAGGGACTCCTACAATGAGCAGTTCTTC	CASSGDRDSYNEQFF
TRBV30	TRBJ1-5	NA	NA	TGTGCCTGGAGTGTCGGGGGTGTGCAGCCCCAGCATTTT	CAWSVGGVQPQHF
TRBV18	TRBJ2-5	NA	TRBD1	TGTGCCAGCTCTCACAGGGGATCCCAAGAGACCCAGTACTTC	CASSHRGSQETQYF
TRBV10-3	TRBJ1-3	once	NA	TGTGCCATCAGGCCCTCAGGGACTTCTGGAAACACCATATATTTT	CAIRPSGTSGNTIYF
TRBV7-9	TRBJ1-1	once	NA	TGTGCCAGCAGCTATAGGGGCAGAACTGAAGCTTTCTTT	CASSYRGRTEAFF
TRBV28	TRBJ1-2	once	NA	TGTGCCAGCAGTTACCGGGGATCCTATGGCTACACCTTC	CASSYRGSYGYTF
TRBV19	TRBJ2-2	NA	TRBD1	TGTGCCAGTACCCGGACAGGGAACACCGGGGAGCTGTTTTTT	CASTRTGNTGELFF
TRBV5-1	TRBJ1-3	NA	TRBD1	TGCGCCAGCAGCCCAGGGGGCGGAAACACCATATATTTT	CASSPGGGNTIYF
TRBV6-2/TRBV6-3	TRBJ2-3	NA	TRBD1	TGTGCCAGCAGCTTACAGGGGTGGGGAGATACGCAGTATTTT	CASSLQGWGDTQYF
TRBV7-9	TRBJ2-3	NA	NA	TGTGCCAGCAGCTTAGGCGACACAGATACGCAGTATTTT	CASSLGDTDTQYF
TRBV2	TRBJ1-5	once	NA	TGTGCCAGCAGTGAAGTAGGTCAGCGGAATCAGCCCCAGCATTTT	CASSEVGQRNQPQHF
TRBV5-1	TRBJ1-3	once	NA	TGCGCCAGCAGCTCCGGGATCATGGTCGGTGGAAACACCATATATTTT	CASSSGIMVGGNTIYF
TRBV29-1	TRBJ1-4	NA	TRBD1	TGCAGCGTCGGACAGGGATCTAATGAAAAACTGTTTTTT	CSVGQGSNEKLFF
TRBV5-1	TRBJ1-1	NA	NA	TGCGCCAGCAGCCCGGTGGGCGTGCTGGAAGCTTTCTTT	CASSPVGVLEAFF
TRBV18	TRBJ2-3	NA	TRBD2	TGTGCCAGCTCACCGGGACTAGCGGGCACAGATACGCAGTATTTT	CASSPGLAGTDTQYF
TRBV5-8	TRBJ2-6	NA	NA	TGTGCCAGCACCCCCGGGAGCCACTCTGGGGCCAACGTCCTGACTTTC	CASTPGSHSGANVLTF
TRBV27	TRBJ1-5	once	TRBD1	TGTGCCAGCAGTTTCCGACAGGGAGGCAATCAGCCCCAGCATTTT	CASSFRQGGNQPQHF
TRBV27	TRBJ1-1	NA	NA	TGTGCCAGCAGACAGAACGGATACACTGAAGCTTTCTTT	CASRQNGYTEAFF
TRBV6-5	TRBJ1-3	once	NA	TGTGCCAGCAGTTACTCTGACAGCAACTCTGGAAACACCATATATTTT	CASSYSDSNSGNTIYF
TRBV2	TRBJ2-1	few	TRBD2	TGTGCCAGCAGTTCATTAGCGGGAGGGTCCTACAATGAGCAGTTCTTC	CASSSLAGGSYNEQFF
TRBV11-3	TRBJ2-7	NA	NA	TGTGCCAGCAGCTTAGAGGGCAGAGCCTACGAGCAGTACTTC	CASSLEGRAYEQYF
TRBV5-6	TRBJ2-7	NA	TRBD1	TGTGCCAGCAGCTCCGACAGGGGAACCTACGAGCAGTACTTC	CASSSDRGTYEQYF
TRBV11-3	TRBJ2-1	few	NA	TGTGCCAGCAGCGCATCGGGACTCTACAATGAGCAGTTCTTC	CASSASGLYNEQFF
TRBV4-2	TRBJ2-6	NA	NA	TGTGCCAGCAGCCAAGAGTCGACTTCTGGGGCCAACGTCCTGACTTTC	CASSQESTSGANVLTF
TRBV11-2	TRBJ1-3	NA	NA	TGTGCCAGCAGTGGGTTACAGAGCTCTGGAAACACCATATATTTT	CASSGLQSSGNTIYF
TRBV13	TRBJ2-7	NA	NA	TGTGCCAGCAGCTTAGGGTTCGGCGGTACCTACGAGCAGTACTTC	CASSLGFGGTYEQYF
TRBV7-2	TRBJ1-2	NA	TRBD1	TGTGCCAGCAGCCGCTCAAGGGACAGGTTGGGCTATGGCTACACCTTC	CASSRSRDRLGYGYTF